This T cell receptor (beta chain) was sequenced during a study of chemoradiotherapy in HPV16-positive cancers. For the study at large: A couple of HPV16-positive patients' cells yielded candidate HPV-specific clones and common motifs.

As regards this clone: The antigen remains undetermined.

Assay used: immunoSEQ multiplex PCR; TCRdb lists only in-frame clones, some missing. The data show 9,500 to 15,000 clones, approximately 87% seen once. Study outcomes and limitations: During treatment, candidate HPV-specific clones and E7-related motifs expanded in tumor. HPV-responsive T-cell expansion during chemoradiotherapy was linked to improved recurrence-free survival in HPV16-positive patients. Functional assays defining HPV-specific T cells used only a couple of HPV16-positive patients.

Sequenced here: blood, sampled from a patient who underwent chemoradiotherapy. This clonotype was sampled from a human donor with HPV-associated anogenital cancer.

The DNA for the CDR3 is TGTGCCAGCAGTCCCAAAGCGGGGGCCTTTAGAAACGAGCAGTACTTC. This encodes CASSPKAGAFRNEQYF. The chain joins TRBV27 to TRBJ2-7; 8 bases match TRBD2. Germline V gene sequence: CDR1 MNHEY, CDR2 SMNVEV (reference sequence). The CDR3 contains 16 residues. V shed 5 bases and J 5 bases; nucleotides not matched to a gene: 14.